The entry below describes one T cell receptor beta chain. Its antigen is undetermined. Different DNA sequences within this sample yield the same CDR3. These data are taken from a study of T cell responses to AZD1222 COVID-19 vaccine. Study-level findings and limits: Clonal diversity was possibly underestimated, and white British individuals and females predominated among donors. Baseline seropositivity characterized only a handful of AZD1222 recipients. When two AZD1222 doses had been given, Spike-specific TCR breadth and depth rose.

The CDR3 loop spans 12 amino acids. Deletions cut 1 base from V and 7 bases from J, with 5 bases between. Germline CDR1 reads LGHDT; CDR2 reads YNNKEL (reference sequence). Generated by immunoSEQ multiplex PCR, the TCRdb table keeps only in-frame clones and is missing some. The sample includes approximately 180,000 clones, about 91% of them seen just once. The chain joins TRBV3-1 (or the pseudogene TRBV3-2) to TRBJ1-5; D is unresolved. The source was peripheral blood, collected on day 0 of AZD1222 vaccination. The sequence derives from an adult in good health. The CDR3: CASSQVDQPQHF. Here the CDR3 DNA reads TGTGCCAGCAGCCAAGTAGACCAGCCCCAGCATTTT.